These T cell receptor beta chains were read from a single sample in a study of identifying expanded T cells in peripheral blood. Clones were sequenced by immunoSEQ multiplex PCR, and TCRdb holds only the in-frame ones, with some missing. The data show tens of thousands of clones, about 83% seen once. Specimen: blood. All receptors derive from a person between 18 and 69 years old in good health. Each CDR3 is given with its conserved first and last residue.

v_call,j_call,cdr3_aa
TRBV7-3,TRBJ1-1,CASSQKGQTPGGTEAFF
TRBV10-3,TRBJ2-3,CAIKDTSSTDTQYF
TRBV2,TRBJ1-6,CASSGRLPNSPLHF
TRBV5-8,TRBJ2-7,CASSSPGRISYEQYF
TRBV5-1,TRBJ2-4,CASRAGTGYGIQYF
TRBV5-8,TRBJ1-1,CASSSLYGTEAFF
TRBV6-1,TRBJ2-7,CASSGGPSGRASGEQYF
TRBV4-2,TRBJ1-1,CASSQGQGQNTEAFF
TRBV25-1,TRBJ2-7,CASSEWYEQYF
TRBV14,TRBJ2-7,CASSQGSTVSSYEQYF
TRBV27,TRBJ1-5,CASSLGGGPNQPQHF
TRBV25-1,TRBJ2-1,CASSRESYNEQFF
TRBV15,TRBJ2-5,CATSRDLRRVTETQYF
TRBV28,TRBJ2-3,CASTFGTGMDTQYF
TRBV9,TRBJ2-5,CASSVGQGRETQYF